One TCR beta chain is described in this entry. This specimen belongs to a study of blood T cell repertoires in COVID-19. Original data processing: Nucleated cell counts were estimated from reference gene primer amplification. This table comes from immunoSEQ multiplex PCR, and its TCRdb copy is limited to in-frame clones, with some not included. The DNA was the basis for D and trimming; V, J and clone size are from that table. This table has 35,000 to 40,000 clones, around 81% appearing once. The length of the CDR3 is 15 residues. Germline V CDR1 and CDR2: MNHEY, SVGAGI. Deletions cut 7 bases from V and 8 bases from J, with 20 bases between.

Source material: peripheral blood. The sequence was collected from a man in his forties or fifties with active COVID-19. The genes are TRBV6-5 and TRBJ1-4; D is possibly TRBD1 (5 bases). The CDR3 spells CASNTGGLSSEKLFF. In DNA, the CDR3 is TGTGCCAGCAACACAGGAGGGTTGAGTAGCGAAAAACTGTTTTTT.